This entry describes one T cell receptor beta chain. The target antigen is unknown. These data are taken from a study of graft-versus-host responses after intestinal transplantation. For the study at large: Those transplanted obtained multivisceral, liver-intestinal, or isolated intestinal grafts. Each recipient received anti-thymocyte globulin induction, then tacrolimus and steroids for around 3 years.

Study results and caveats: GvH clones appeared in recipient marrow, some first in ileum or blood. High graft-versus-host to host-versus-graft clonal ratios were found in allografts of patients who had graft-donor T cell macrochimerism.

Profiling relied on immunoSEQ multiplex PCR, and the TCRdb table lists in-frame clones only, not all of them. The table shows 50,000 to 60,000 clones, with 85% to 95% occurring only once. The receptor's source is a human donor who was the organ donor for an intestinal transplant. Sequences were derived from unstimulated CD4+ T cells sorted from spleen or lymph node cells, sampled before transplant.

The CDR3 DNA reads as TGTGCCTGGAGTGTCCACGAGCAGTACTTC. It translates to CAWSVHEQYF. This chain connects TRBV30 to TRBJ2-7; D remains ambiguous. The CDR3 has 10 amino acids. Trimming removed 0 bases at V and 5 bases at J, with 2 bases between. The V gene's germline CDR1 is GTSNPN and CDR2 SVGIG (reference sequence). Variable domain in full (rest from reference TRBV30 and TRBJ2-7): SQTIHQWPATLVQPVGSPLSLECTVEGTSNPNLYWYRQAAGRGLQLLFYSVGIGQISSEVPQNLSASRPQDRQFILSSKKLLLSDSGFYLCAWSVHEQYFGPGTRLTVT.